The clone carrying this T cell receptor (beta chain) was seen at least ten times. During its preparation, the TCRbeta library received unique molecular identifiers. TCRdb itself ran the PCR reads through MiXCR, one entry per CDR3 protein. The sample has fewer than 25,000 distinct CDR3 sequences; under 13% are singletons. This CDR3 is built from 14 residues. J lost 8 bases, V lost 5 bases, and 11 bases had no gene match. CDR1 is MNHEY, CDR2 SVGAGI, per germline. These data come from a study of T-cell reconstitution after alpha-beta-depleted transplantation in children. The rearrangement uses TRBV6-5 and TRBJ1-2, with 7 bases fitting TRBD1. This TCR was recovered from a human donor who donated a stem cell graft to a child with chronic granulomatous disease. This sample comprised PBMCs from the stem cell graft donor, obtained from the stem cell graft. The CDR3 DNA is TGTGCCAGCAGTCCCGACAGGGCCTCTATCGGCTACACCTTC. Its translation is CASSPDRASIGYTF.